The present T cell receptor beta chain was sequenced within a study of blood T cell repertoires in COVID-19. Study-wide background: Italy, Spain and the United States were the sources of the convalescent and acute COVID-19 samples. The analysed material was cDNA or gDNA that came from T cells, B-cell-depleted T cells, or PBMCs.

Profiled with immunoSEQ multiplex PCR; TCRdb holds only in-frame clones, not every one. The data show tens of thousands of clones, 88% seen once. The germline V gene has CDR1 MGHDK and CDR2 SYGVNS. CDR3 length: 11 amino acids. The V and J ends lost 10 bases and 4 bases respectively, with 10 bases between them. Sequencing input: peripheral blood. The receptor comes from a human donor in a cohort sampled during active COVID-19. V usage is TRBV25-1 and J usage is TRBJ1-2, with D perhaps matching TRBD1 (5 bases). The CDR3 DNA sequence: TGTGCCAACCCAGGGTGCTATGGCTACACCTTC. Translating gives CANPGCYGYTF.